What follows describes a single T cell receptor beta chain. Its antigen remains unidentified. Time point reported: 20-29 weeks after completion of therapy. The sample is drawn from a study of T cell therapy after organ transplantation. Overall study: T cells were expanded 2 to 3 weeks with 30 CMV class I/II epitopes.

The V and J ends lost 0 bases and 4 bases, in that order; junction bases with no gene match: 17. From germline, CDR1 is SQVTM and CDR2 ANQGSEA. The CDR3 covers 20 residues. The repertoire was sequenced with immunoSEQ multiplex PCR; TCRdb's copy has only in-frame clones and lacks some. The sample has a few thousand clones, around 69% seen once. The V and J genes are TRBV29-1 and TRBJ2-1; 11 positions match TRBD2. The clonotype comes from a human patient who had received a solid organ transplant and had CMV disease. Some of the T cells might come from the graft donor. The material sequenced was CD8+ T cells from blood, taken after autologous CMV-specific T cell therapy. The CDR3 sequence is CSVEDRGAPSGRTLYNEQFF. The CDR3, as DNA: TGCAGCGTTGAAGATCGGGGGGCTCCTAGCGGGAGGACTCTATACAATGAGCAGTTCTTC.